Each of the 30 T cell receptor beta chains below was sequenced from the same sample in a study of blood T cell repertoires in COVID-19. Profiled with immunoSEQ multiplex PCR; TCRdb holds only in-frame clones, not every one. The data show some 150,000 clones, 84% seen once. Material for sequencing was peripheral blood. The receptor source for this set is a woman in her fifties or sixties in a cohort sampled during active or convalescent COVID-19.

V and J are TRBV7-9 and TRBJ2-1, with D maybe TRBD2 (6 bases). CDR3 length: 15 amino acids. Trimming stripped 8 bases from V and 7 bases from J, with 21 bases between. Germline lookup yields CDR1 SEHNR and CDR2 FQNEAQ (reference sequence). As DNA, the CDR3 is TGTGCCAGCTACAGTGGGCCGGGGGTCCAAAATGAGCAGTTCTTC. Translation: CASYSGPGVQNEQFF.

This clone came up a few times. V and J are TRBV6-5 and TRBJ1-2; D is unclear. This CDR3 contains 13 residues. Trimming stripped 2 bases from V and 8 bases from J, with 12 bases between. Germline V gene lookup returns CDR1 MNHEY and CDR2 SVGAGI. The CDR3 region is CASSYERRLGYTF. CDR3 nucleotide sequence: TGTGCCAGCAGTTACGAAAGGAGGCTAGGCTACACCTTC.

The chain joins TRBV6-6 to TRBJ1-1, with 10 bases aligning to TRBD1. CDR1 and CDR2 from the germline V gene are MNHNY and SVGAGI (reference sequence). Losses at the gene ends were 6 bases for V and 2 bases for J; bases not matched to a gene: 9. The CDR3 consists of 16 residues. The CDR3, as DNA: TGTGCCAGCAGCTGGGACAGGGGAGGGGGAAACACTGAAGCTTTCTTT. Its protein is CASSWDRGGGNTEAFF.

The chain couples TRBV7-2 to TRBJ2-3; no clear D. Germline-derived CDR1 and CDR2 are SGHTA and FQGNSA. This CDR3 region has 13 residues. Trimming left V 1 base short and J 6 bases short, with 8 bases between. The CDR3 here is CASSLEIIDTQYF. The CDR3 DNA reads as TGTGCCAGCAGCTTAGAAATTATTGATACGCAGTATTTT.

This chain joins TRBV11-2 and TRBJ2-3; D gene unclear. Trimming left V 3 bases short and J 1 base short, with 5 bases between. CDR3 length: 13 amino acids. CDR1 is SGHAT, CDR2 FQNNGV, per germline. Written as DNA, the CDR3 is TGTGCCAGCAGCTTCACTGGCACAGATACGCAGTATTTT. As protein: CASSFTGTDTQYF.

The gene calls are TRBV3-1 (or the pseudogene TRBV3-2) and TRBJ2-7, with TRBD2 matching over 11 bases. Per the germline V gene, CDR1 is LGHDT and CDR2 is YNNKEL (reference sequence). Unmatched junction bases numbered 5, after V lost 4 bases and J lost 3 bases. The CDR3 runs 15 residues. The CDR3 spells CASSPVAGGRYEQYF. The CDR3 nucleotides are TGTGCCAGCAGCCCCGTAGCGGGGGGGCGCTACGAGCAGTACTTC.

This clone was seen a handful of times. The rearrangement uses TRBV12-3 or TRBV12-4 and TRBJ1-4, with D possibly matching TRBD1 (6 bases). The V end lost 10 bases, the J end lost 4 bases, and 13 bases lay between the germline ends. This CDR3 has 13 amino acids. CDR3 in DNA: TGTGCCACCAAAGGACAGAATAATGAAAAACTGTTTTTT. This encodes CATKGQNNEKLFF.

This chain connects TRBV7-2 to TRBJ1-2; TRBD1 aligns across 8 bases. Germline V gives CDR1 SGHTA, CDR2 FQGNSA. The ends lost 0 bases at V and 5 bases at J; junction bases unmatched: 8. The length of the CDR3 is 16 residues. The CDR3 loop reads CASSLAGFGTGYGYTF. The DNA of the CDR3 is TGTGCCAGCAGCTTAGCAGGATTCGGGACAGGTTATGGCTACACCTTC.

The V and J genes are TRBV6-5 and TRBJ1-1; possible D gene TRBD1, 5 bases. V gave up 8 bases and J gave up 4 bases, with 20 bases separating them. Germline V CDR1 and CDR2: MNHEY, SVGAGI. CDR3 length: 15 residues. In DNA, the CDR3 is TGTGCCAGCCAGCACGCGTCGGGGGGATCCACTGAAGCTTTCTTT. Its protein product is CASQHASGGSTEAFF.

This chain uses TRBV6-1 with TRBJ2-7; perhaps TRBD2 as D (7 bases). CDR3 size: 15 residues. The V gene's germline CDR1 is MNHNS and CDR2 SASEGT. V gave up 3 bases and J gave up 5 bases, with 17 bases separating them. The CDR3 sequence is CASSEQLARDNEQYF. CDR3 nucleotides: TGTGCCAGCAGTGAGCAACTAGCGAGGGACAACGAGCAGTACTTC.

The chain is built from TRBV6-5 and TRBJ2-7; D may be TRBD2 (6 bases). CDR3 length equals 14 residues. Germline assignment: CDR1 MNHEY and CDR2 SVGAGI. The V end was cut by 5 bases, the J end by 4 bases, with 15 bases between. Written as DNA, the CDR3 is TGTGCCAGCAGTCAGGACTATCGGTCTTACGAGCAGTACTTC. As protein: CASSQDYRSYEQYF.

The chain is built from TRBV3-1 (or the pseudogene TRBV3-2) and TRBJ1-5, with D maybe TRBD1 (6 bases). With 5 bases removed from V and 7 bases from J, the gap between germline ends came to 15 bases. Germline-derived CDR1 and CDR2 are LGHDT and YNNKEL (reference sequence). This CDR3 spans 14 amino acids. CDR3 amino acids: CASSNGQSGQPQHF. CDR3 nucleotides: TGTGCCAGCAGCAATGGACAGTCGGGCCAGCCCCAGCATTTT.

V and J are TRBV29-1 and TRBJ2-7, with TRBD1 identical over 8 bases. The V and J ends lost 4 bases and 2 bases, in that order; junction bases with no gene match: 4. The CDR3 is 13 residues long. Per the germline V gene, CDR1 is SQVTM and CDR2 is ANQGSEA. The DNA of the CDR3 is TGCAGCGTTGCAGGGGACAGGACCTACGAGCAGTACTTC. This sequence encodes CSVAGDRTYEQYF.

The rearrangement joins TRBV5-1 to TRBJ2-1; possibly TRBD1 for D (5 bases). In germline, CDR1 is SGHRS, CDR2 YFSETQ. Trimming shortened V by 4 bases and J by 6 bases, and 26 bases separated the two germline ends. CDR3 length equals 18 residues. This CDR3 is CASSLKRAGLRSGNEQFF. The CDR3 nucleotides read TGCGCCAGCAGCCTAAAAAGGGCAGGGTTACGTTCGGGCAATGAGCAGTTCTTC.

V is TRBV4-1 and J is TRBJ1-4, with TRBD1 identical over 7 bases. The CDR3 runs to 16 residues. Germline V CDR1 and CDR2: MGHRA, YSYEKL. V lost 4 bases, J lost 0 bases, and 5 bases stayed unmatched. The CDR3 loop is CASSRTGDATNEKLFF. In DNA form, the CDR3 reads TGCGCCAGCAGCCGGACAGGAGATGCAACTAATGAAAAACTGTTTTTT.

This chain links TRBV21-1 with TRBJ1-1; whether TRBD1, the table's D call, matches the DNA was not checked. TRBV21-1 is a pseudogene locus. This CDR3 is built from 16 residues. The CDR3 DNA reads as TGTGCCAGCAGCAGAACAAACAGGGGGGGTGACACTGAAGCTTTCTTT. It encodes CASSRTNRGGDTEAFF.

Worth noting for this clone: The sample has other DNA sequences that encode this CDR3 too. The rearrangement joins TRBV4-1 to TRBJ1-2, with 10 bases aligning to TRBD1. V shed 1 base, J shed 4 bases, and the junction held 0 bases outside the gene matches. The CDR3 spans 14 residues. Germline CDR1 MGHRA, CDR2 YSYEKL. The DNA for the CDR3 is TGCGCCAGCAGCCAAGGGACAGGGGGCTATGGCTACACCTTC. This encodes CASSQGTGGYGYTF.

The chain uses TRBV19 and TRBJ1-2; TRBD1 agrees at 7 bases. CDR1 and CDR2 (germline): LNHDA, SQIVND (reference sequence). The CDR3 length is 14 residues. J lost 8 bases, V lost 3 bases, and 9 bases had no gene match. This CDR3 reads CASSIEGALYGYTF. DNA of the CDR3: TGTGCCAGTAGTATCGAGGGGGCTCTTTACGGCTACACCTTC.

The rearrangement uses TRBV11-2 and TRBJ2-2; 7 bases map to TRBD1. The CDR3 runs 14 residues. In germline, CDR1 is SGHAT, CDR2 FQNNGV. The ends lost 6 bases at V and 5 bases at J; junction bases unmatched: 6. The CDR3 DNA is TGTGCCAGCAGGGTAAACAGGGGTACCGGGGAGCTGTTTTTT. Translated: CASRVNRGTGELFF.

The CDR3 loop is CASSYPPSGSDEQFF. The DNA for the CDR3 is TGTGCCAGCAGTTACCCCCCTTCGGGGTCTGATGAGCAGTTCTTC. The V call is TRBV6-5, the J call TRBJ2-1; a possible D gene is TRBD2 (5 bases). V dropped 2 bases and J dropped 8 bases, with 16 bases sitting between them. The CDR3 extends over 15 amino acids. From germline, CDR1 is MNHEY and CDR2 SVGAGI.

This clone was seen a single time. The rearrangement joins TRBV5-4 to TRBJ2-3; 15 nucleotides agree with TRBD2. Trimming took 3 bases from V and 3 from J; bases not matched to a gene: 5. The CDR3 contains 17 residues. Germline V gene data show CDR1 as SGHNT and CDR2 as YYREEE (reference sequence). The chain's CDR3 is CASSWMGTSGGTDTQYF. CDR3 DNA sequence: TGTGCCAGCAGCTGGATGGGGACTAGCGGGGGGACAGATACGCAGTATTTT.

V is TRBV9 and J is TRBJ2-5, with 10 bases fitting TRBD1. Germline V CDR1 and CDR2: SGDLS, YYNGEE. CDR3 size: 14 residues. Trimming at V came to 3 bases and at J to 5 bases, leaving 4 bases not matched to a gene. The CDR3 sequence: CASSGDRGGETQYF. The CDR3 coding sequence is TGTGCCAGCAGCGGGGACAGGGGCGGGGAGACCCAGTACTTC.

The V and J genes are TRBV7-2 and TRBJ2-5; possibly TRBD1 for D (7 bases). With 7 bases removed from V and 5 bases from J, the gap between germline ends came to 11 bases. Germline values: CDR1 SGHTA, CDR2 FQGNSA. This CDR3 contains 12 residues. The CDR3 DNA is TGTGCCAGCAACTCAGGGGGGGAGACCCAGTACTTC. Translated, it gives CASNSGGETQYF.

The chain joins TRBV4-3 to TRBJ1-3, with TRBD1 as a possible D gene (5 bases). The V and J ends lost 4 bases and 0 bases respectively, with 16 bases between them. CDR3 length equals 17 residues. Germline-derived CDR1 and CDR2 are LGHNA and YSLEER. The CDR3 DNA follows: TGCGCCAGCAGCCCCATGGGAGGGGCGGACTCTGGAAACACCATATATTTT. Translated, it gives CASSPMGGADSGNTIYF.

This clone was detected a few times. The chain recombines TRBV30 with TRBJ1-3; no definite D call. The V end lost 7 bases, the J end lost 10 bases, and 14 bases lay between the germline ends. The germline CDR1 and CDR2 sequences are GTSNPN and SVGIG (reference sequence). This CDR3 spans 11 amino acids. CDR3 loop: CASRELRTIYF. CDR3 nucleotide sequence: TGTGCCTCGAGGGAGCTCCGAACCATATATTTT.

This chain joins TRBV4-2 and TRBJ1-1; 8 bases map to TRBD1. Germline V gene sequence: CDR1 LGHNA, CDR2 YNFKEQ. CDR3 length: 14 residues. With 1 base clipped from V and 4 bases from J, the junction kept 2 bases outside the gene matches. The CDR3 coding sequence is TGTGCCAGCAGCCAAGCCGACAGGGGCACTGAAGCTTTCTTT. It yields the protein CASSQADRGTEAFF.

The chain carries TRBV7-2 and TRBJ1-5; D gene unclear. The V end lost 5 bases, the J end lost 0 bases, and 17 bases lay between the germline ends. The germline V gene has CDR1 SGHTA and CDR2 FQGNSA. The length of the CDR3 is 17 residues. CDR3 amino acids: CASSPRTFLVSNQPQHF. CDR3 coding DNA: TGTGCCAGCAGCCCTCGCACTTTTCTGGTTAGCAATCAGCCCCAGCATTTT.

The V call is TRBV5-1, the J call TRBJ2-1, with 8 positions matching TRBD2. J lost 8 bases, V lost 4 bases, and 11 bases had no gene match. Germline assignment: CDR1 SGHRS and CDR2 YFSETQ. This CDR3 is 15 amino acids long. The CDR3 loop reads CASSQGSGGAHEQFF. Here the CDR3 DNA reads TGCGCCAGCAGCCAGGGCTCCGGGGGGGCCCATGAGCAGTTCTTC.

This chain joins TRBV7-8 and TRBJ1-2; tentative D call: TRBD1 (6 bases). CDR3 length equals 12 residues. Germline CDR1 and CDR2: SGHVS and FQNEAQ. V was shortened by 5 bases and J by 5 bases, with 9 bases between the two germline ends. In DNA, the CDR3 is TGTGCCAGCAGCACGGACAGTTATGGCTACACCTTC. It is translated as CASSTDSYGYTF.

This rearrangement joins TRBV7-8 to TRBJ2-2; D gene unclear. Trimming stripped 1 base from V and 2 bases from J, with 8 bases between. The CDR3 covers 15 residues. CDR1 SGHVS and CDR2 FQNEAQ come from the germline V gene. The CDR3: CASSLVPENTGELFF. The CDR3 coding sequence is TGTGCCAGCAGCTTAGTCCCAGAAAACACCGGGGAGCTGTTTTTT.